This T cell receptor (beta chain) was sequenced during a study of beta chain features in type 1 diabetes. Across the whole study: On cell yields, gender and age, patients and healthy donors were similar.

Findings and limits, study-wide: All four CD4+ subsets of Type 1 diabetes patients contained TCRB CDR3s that were moderately but significantly shorter. HLA effects on TCRB rearrangement stayed unresolved here.

Every isolated RNA sample was fully reverse transcribed, so sequencing captured expressed TCRB transcripts. Regulatory, naive and central memory T cell samples averaged about 3.5 million reads. Repertoires were generated with immunoSEQ multiplex PCR, while TCRdb's copy carries only in-frame clones and drops some. The data contain 300,000 or so clones, around 9.3% of them singletons. This clone was seen at least ten times. The antigen is not known. The sequence derives from a man aged 30-40 years with type 1 diabetes. Sample: central memory CD4+ T cells from blood.

The CDR3 sequence is CASSYRDLGDTQYF. The DNA of the CDR3 is TGTGCCAGCAGTTATCGCGATCTGGGAGATACGCAGTATTTT. V usage is TRBV27 and J usage is TRBJ2-3; D remains ambiguous. CDR3 length equals 14 residues. Germline loops: CDR1 MNHEY, CDR2 SMNVEV (reference sequence). Trimming took off 4 bases at V and 5 bases at J, with 13 bases between the two ends.